The subject of this entry is one TCR beta chain. The antigen is unknown. Per germline, CDR1 SGDLS and CDR2 YYNGEE. The CDR3 is 15 residues long. This sample is drawn from a study of T cells expressing NK-cell markers. Study observations and caveats: The study did not resolve the HCMV specificity of expanded NKG2C+ T cell clones. About 6 donors had dominant NKG2C+ clonotypes that comprised about 1.0-7.5% of their CD8+ T cells.

5'RACE template switching with UMIs generated TCR beta cDNA. After re-calling the 5' RACE reads, TCRdb lists one entry per CDR3 protein, DNA absent. This table lists almost 450,000 distinct CDR3 sequences. This TCR came from a woman between 18 and 70 years old in good health. The rearrangement joins TRBV9 to TRBJ1-6; with no DNA, the TCRdb D assignment of TRBD1 cannot be verified. The specimen sequenced was blood T cells: a sorted CD56 or NKG2C T cell subset, CD4+ or CD8+ T cells, or bulk PBMC T cells (not recorded which). Here the CDR3 reads CASSSSGQGFAPLHF.